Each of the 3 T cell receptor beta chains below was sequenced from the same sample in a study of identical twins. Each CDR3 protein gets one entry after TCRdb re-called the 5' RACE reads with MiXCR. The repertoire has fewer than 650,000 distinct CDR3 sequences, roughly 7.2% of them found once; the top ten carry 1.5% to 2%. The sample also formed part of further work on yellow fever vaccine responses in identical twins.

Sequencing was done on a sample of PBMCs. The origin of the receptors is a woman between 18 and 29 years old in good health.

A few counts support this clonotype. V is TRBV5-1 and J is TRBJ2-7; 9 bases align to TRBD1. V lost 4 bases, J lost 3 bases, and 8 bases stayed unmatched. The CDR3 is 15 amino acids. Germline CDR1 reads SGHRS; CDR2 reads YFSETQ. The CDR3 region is CASSLLTGGNYEQYF. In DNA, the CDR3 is TGCGCCAGCAGCCTTCTGACAGGGGGGAACTACGAGCAGTACTTC.

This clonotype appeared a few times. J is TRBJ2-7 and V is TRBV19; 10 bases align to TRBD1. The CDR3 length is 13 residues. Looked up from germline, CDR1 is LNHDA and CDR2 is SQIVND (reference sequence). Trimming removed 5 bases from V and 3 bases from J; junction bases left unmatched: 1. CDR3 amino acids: CASSGTGVYEQYF. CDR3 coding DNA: TGTGCCAGTAGTGGGACAGGGGTCTACGAGCAGTACTTC.

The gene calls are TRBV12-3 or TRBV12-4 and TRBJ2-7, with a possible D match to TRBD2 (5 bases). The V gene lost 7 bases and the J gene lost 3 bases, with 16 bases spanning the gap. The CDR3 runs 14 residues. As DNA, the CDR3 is TGTGCCAGCACTCATGTGTCCCGGGACTACGAGCAGTACTTC. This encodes CASTHVSRDYEQYF.